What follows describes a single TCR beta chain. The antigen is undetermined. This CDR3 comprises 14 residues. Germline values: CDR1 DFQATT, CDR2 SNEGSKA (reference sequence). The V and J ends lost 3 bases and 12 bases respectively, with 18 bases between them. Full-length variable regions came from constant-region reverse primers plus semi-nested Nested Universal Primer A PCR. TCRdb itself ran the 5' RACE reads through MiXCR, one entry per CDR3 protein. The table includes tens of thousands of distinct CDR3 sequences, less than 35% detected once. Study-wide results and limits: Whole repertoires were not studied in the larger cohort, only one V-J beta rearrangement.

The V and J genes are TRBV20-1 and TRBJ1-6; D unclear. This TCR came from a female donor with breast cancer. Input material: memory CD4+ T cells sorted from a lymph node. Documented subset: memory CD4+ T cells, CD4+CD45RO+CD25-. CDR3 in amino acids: CSASEPRPGGPLHF. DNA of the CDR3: TGCAGTGCTAGCGAACCCCGACCCGGAGGACCCCTCCACTTT.